This T cell receptor beta chain is from a study of T cells in Graves' hyperthyroidism and ophthalmopathy (dated by TCRdb to the late 2010s). Regarding the research as a whole: Peripheral blood was collected at initial diagnosis, before any treatment. Thyroid tissue and blood T-cell repertoires from six Graves' hyperthyroidism patients were also compared in the study. The paper describes TCR Vbeta CDR3 sequencing of 135 peripheral blood samples, made up of 43 ophthalmopathy patients, around 73 hyperthyroidism patients and 17 progressor patients. The 95 to 100 discovery patients were randomly divided into training and test sets at a 7:3 ratio. A discovery cohort of around 100 patients, about 44 with Graves' ophthalmopathy and 55 to 65 with stable Graves' hyperthyroidism, was used to find distinguishing TCR V-J signatures. An independent validation cohort of around 19 hyperthyroidism patients and about 15 patients who later progressed to ophthalmopathy tested prospective prediction of ophthalmopathy. Once sampling was done, hyperthyroidism patients were given methimazole at a starting dose of 30 mg daily, whereas ophthalmopathy patients were given high-dose intravenous methylprednisolone. Study-level results and caveats: A model built on a 13 V-J signature distinguished ophthalmopathy from stable hyperthyroidism, reaching about 89% sensitivity and about 81% specificity in cross-validation and 80%/75% in testing. Sample size was not statistically predetermined, and investigators were not blinded to group allocation. Blood samples also contained most of the expanded thyroid clonotypes (frequency above 0.001), which suggests that blood repertoires may reflect thyroid immune responses. During validation, the model predicted progression to ophthalmopathy a median of approximately six months ahead of onset, with roughly 65% sensitivity and 72.22% specificity.

Amplification of TCR beta CDR3 regions was carried out from RNA transcripts. A first-round RT-PCR of the TCR CDR3 used the HTBI primer set with the Qiagen OneStep RT-PCR kit. Libraries were constructed in a second round of multiplex PCR, after which size selection and purification were performed. The libraries were sequenced on an Illumina HiSeq2000 using paired-end 100 bp reads. In the source study's methods: SOAPnuke was used to process the raw data, throwing out any read that contained adapters or uncalled bases, had a mean Phred below 15, or lacked an exact constant-primer or identifier match. High-quality paired reads were merged using COPE v1.2.5, and each unique nucleotide sequence was defined as a clonotype. Clonotypes were aligned to IMGT TRBV, TRBD and TRBJ reference segments using MiTCR v1.1. Analysis was restricted to V-J combinations with a frequency above 0.0001, which covered over 98% of repertoires. A TCS score was defined as the ratio of F50 (clonal expansion) to E x V (chaos), with BLOSUM62-based TCRdist applied between CDR3 peptides within each V-J. Welch's t-statistics and random forest reduced several hundred V-J features to 10 to 15, which were used in a naive Bayes classifier (R e1071). TCRdb reprocessed the public reads (quality trimming at Q25 with fastp, clone calling with MiXCR) and kept in-frame beta chains. Rows with a matching CDR3 protein are joined into one entry that keeps the most common DNA and genes. None of the V and J calls come from the authors' own analysis; TCRdb made them. This sample gives 350,000 to 450,000 distinct CDR3 sequences in total; approximately 13% of them show up just once. Roughly 11% of the sample is in the top ten clones.

V loses 4 bases at its end and J loses 4 bases; junction bases beyond the gene matches: 3. From a lookup of the germline V gene, CDR1 and CDR2 are WSHSY and SAAADI. Including cysteine and phenylalanine, the CDR3 has 13 amino acids. This entry keeps only the CDR3 DNA: 39 bases, framed from base 1. For this clonotype: Which antigen it targets is not known. No quality values exist for individual bases; no much larger clone is one base distant.

Stable Graves' hyperthyroidism was defined as the absence of progression to ophthalmopathy over 18 months of follow-up. Hyperthyroidism patients were newly diagnosed, had a disease duration of under 2 months, and were aged 18 to 65 years. The study excluded patients with uncontrolled infections, other autoimmune diseases, pregnancy or lactation. Clinical symptoms, serum thyroxine and TRAb, thyroid ultrasound, and orbital computed tomography formed the basis for the diagnoses. PBMCs were separated from roughly 10 ml of fresh peripheral blood using Ficoll-Paque density gradient centrifugation. Total RNA was extracted using Trizol reagent, and RNA quality was assessed on an Agilent 2100 Bioanalyzer.

The chain is encoded by TRBV10-2 joined to TRBJ1-2, with TRBD1 identical over 7 junction bases. Source material: blood. This clonotype was obtained from an older woman with Graves' hyperthyroidism. The CDR3 here reads CASSAGQLYGYTF. The nucleotides read TGCGCCAGCAGTGCGGGACAGCTCTATGGCTACACCTTC.